Listed below are T cell receptor beta chains from one sample, sequenced in a study of T cell repertoires in cytomegalovirus infection. A single record per CDR3 protein comes from TCRdb applying MiXCR to the reads. The profile covers roughly 630,000 distinct CDR3 sequences, with roughly 26% appearing a single time and 7% to 9% taken by the ten largest. The sequenced material came from CD8+ T cells from PBMCs. The receptors come from a human donor in good health (CMV status not recorded). Some clones in this sample may be carry-over from other donors' samples. CDR3s include the opening cysteine and the closing phenylalanine or tryptophan. The D gene is left open where the match is weak. Size is omitted from some rows. Given values are once, few, many or a class for expanded clones.

CDR3 protein	CDR3 DNA	clone size	D gene	J gene	V gene
CASSLQAKNTEAFF	TGTGCCAGCAGTTTACAGGCCAAGAACACTGAAGCTTTCTTT	many	.	TRBJ1-1	TRBV12-3/TRBV12-4
CASSIEGPRAGNTEAFF	TGTGCCAGTAGTATAGAAGGTCCTCGGGCAGGGAACACTGAAGCTTTCTTT	.	.	TRBJ1-1	TRBV19
CASSQGRYTEAFF	TGTGCCAGCAGCCAGGGCCGATACACTGAAGCTTTCTTT	.	.	TRBJ1-1	TRBV14
CASSLARHATNEKLFF	TGTGCCAGCAGCTTAGCGCGACACGCAACTAATGAAAAACTGTTTTTT	.	.	TRBJ1-4	TRBV7-8
CAGSWSMNQPQHF	TGTGCCGGCAGCTGGAGTATGAATCAGCCCCAGCATTTT	.	.	TRBJ1-5	TRBV6-8
CASSPPRSNEQFF	TGTGCCAGCAGCCCGCCGAGGTCCAATGAGCAGTTCTTC	many	.	TRBJ2-1	TRBV7-9
CASSFGDPRSYNEQFF	TGTGCCAGCAGTTTTGGGGACCCTCGCTCCTACAATGAGCAGTTCTTC	few	.	TRBJ2-1	TRBV28
CASSSPTDNQPQHF	TGTGCCAGCAGTTCCCCGACAGATAATCAGCCCCAGCATTTT	.	.	TRBJ1-5	TRBV12-3/TRBV12-4
CSARDTPYSDGEKLFF	TGCAGTGCTAGAGATACCCCTTACAGTGACGGTGAAAAACTGTTTTTT	few	.	TRBJ1-4	TRBV20-1
CASIQSSGGAYNEQFF	TGTGCCAGCATCCAAAGTAGCGGGGGGGCCTACAATGAGCAGTTCTTC	few	TRBD2	TRBJ2-1	TRBV2
CASSSFFTPASGANVLTF	TGTGCCAGCAGTTCATTCTTCACACCCGCCTCTGGGGCCAACGTCCTGACTTTC	few	.	TRBJ2-6	TRBV12-3/TRBV12-4
CSAPNRRRPGNTIYF	TGCAGTGCGCCGAACAGGAGGCGACCTGGAAACACCATATATTTT	.	.	TRBJ1-3	TRBV20-1
CVSSWSTLAYTGELFF	TGTGTCAGCAGTTGGTCAACCTTAGCCTACACCGGGGAGCTGTTTTTT	.	.	TRBJ2-2	TRBV28
CASGANTGELFF	TGTGCCAGCGGCGCGAACACCGGGGAGCTGTTTTTT	.	.	TRBJ2-2	TRBV11-3
CASRPITSGVFYNEQFF	TGTGCCAGCAGACCCATAACTAGCGGGGTATTCTACAATGAGCAGTTCTTC	few	TRBD2	TRBJ2-1	TRBV28
CASSRIGGTDTQYF	TGTGCCAGCAGTCGGATCGGGGGCACAGATACGCAGTATTTT	.	.	TRBJ2-3	TRBV7-9
CAITTGTGTYEQYF	TGTGCCATCACCACCGGGACAGGGACCTACGAGCAGTACTTC	few	TRBD1	TRBJ2-7	TRBV10-3
CASSQRGGAYEQYF	TGCGCCAGCAGCCAACGCGGGGGAGCCTACGAGCAGTACTTC	few	TRBD2	TRBJ2-7	TRBV4-1
CSARAGTGEWNNQPQHF	TGCAGTGCTAGGGCCGGGACAGGGGAGTGGAACAATCAGCCCCAGCATTTT	few	TRBD1	TRBJ1-5	TRBV20-1
CATSDPGGSLYNEQFF	TGTGCCACCAGTGACCCGGGGGGGTCCCTCTACAATGAGCAGTTCTTC	many	TRBD2	TRBJ2-1	TRBV24-1
CASSSNRRRSQETQYF	TGTGCCAGCAGCTCGAATAGGCGGCGGTCCCAAGAGACCCAGTACTTC	.	.	TRBJ2-5	TRBV14
CASNNGQEEVDTQYF	TGTGCCAGTAATAACGGACAGGAGGAGGTAGATACGCAGTATTTT	few	TRBD1	TRBJ2-3	TRBV19
CASSLPPPGQGRGSPLHF	TGTGCCAGCAGTCTACCTCCCCCAGGGCAGGGTCGGGGTTCACCCCTCCACTTT	.	.	TRBJ1-6	TRBV28
CASSPVAGGVYEQFF	TGTGCCAGCAGCCCAGTTGCGGGGGGCGTCTATGAGCAGTTCTTC	.	TRBD2	TRBJ2-1	TRBV6-5
CASRTDRGLYTEAFF	TGTGCCAGCAGGACAGACAGGGGCCTGTACACTGAAGCTTTCTTT	few	TRBD1	TRBJ1-1	TRBV7-9
CASRTMGELFF	TGTGCCAGCAGGACGATGGGGGAGCTGTTTTTT	.	.	TRBJ2-2	TRBV7-9
CASSLNRGPSGGYTF	TGTGCCAGCAGTTTAAACAGGGGGCCCTCGGGGGGCTACACCTTC	few	TRBD1	TRBJ1-2	TRBV28
CSVGSTGELFF	TGCAGCGTTGGGAGTACCGGGGAGCTGTTTTTT	.	.	TRBJ2-2	TRBV29-1
CASSFGSPNQPQHF	TGTGCCAGCAGTTTTGGGTCACCAAATCAGCCCCAGCATTTT	many	.	TRBJ1-5	TRBV12-3/TRBV12-4
CASSLGDSHTYEQYF	TGTGCCAGCAGCTTAGGGGACAGCCACACCTACGAGCAGTACTTC	many	TRBD1	TRBJ2-7	TRBV7-2
CSVEGGGGLLETQYF	TGCAGCGTTGAAGGTGGGGGGGGGCTTTTAGAGACCCAGTACTTC	few	.	TRBJ2-5	TRBV29-1
CANPARSEAFF	TGTGCCAACCCCGCGCGATCTGAAGCTTTCTTT	few	.	TRBJ1-1	TRBV2
CASSSTLTGNTEAFF	TGTGCCAGCAGCTCGACATTGACGGGGAACACTGAAGCTTTCTTT	many	.	TRBJ1-1	TRBV7-6
CVSRETGTASNYGYTF	TGTGTCAGCCGTGAGACCGGGACAGCTTCTAACTATGGCTACACCTTC	.	TRBD1	TRBJ1-2	TRBV11-2
CASSLLGVSHKQYF	TGTGCCAGCAGCTTACTAGGGGTGTCCCACAAGCAGTACTTC	few	.	TRBJ2-7	TRBV7-9
CSATTGEQSYEQYF	TGCAGTGCGACGACAGGGGAACAGTCCTACGAGCAGTACTTC	.	TRBD1	TRBJ2-7	TRBV20-1
CASSYVRPGSSRATNTGELFF	TGTGCCAGCAGTTACGTACGGCCGGGATCATCGAGGGCGACGAACACCGGGGAGCTGTTTTTT	many	.	TRBJ2-2	TRBV6-5
CASSYSLTSSYNEQFF	TGTGCCAGCAGTTACTCATTAACAAGCTCCTACAATGAGCAGTTCTTC	.	.	TRBJ2-1	TRBV6-2/TRBV6-3
CSVGLGDYGYTF	TGCAGCGTGGGGTTGGGCGACTATGGCTACACCTTC	.	.	TRBJ1-2	TRBV29-1
CASSAPLGVNTEAFF	TGTGCCAGCAGTGCCCCTTTAGGGGTGAACACTGAAGCTTTCTTT	.	.	TRBJ1-1	TRBV25-1
CASSQVWTGSTDTQYF	TGCGCCAGCAGCCAAGTTTGGACAGGGAGCACAGATACGCAGTATTTT	.	TRBD1	TRBJ2-3	TRBV4-1
CASSYSRTGKNTEAFF	TGTGCCAGCAGTTACTCTCGGACAGGGAAGAACACTGAAGCTTTCTTT	many	TRBD1	TRBJ1-1	TRBV6-2/TRBV6-3
CASASDGETQYF	TGCGCCAGCGCCTCCGACGGGGAGACCCAGTACTTC	few	.	TRBJ2-5	TRBV5-1
CASSLAGSSEAFF	TGCGCCAGCAGCTTGGCGGGGTCGTCTGAAGCTTTCTTT	.	.	TRBJ1-1	TRBV5-1
CSARGGVGDEQFF	TGCAGTGCTAGAGGGGGGGTTGGGGATGAGCAGTTCTTC	.	.	TRBJ2-1	TRBV20-1
CASSSEGREKLFF	TGTGCCAGCAGCTCCGAGGGACGTGAAAAACTGTTTTTT	.	.	TRBJ1-4	TRBV7-9
CASSHGTGNSEAFF	TGTGCCAGCAGTCACGGGACAGGGAACTCCGAAGCTTTCTTT	many	TRBD1	TRBJ1-1	TRBV6-2/TRBV6-3
CASSSQTKGEGTEAFF	TGTGCCAGCAGTAGTCAAACAAAGGGTGAGGGGACTGAAGCTTTCTTT	.	.	TRBJ1-1	TRBV6-1
CARLRGRSTYEQYF	TGTGCTCGACTCAGGGGTCGTTCAACCTACGAGCAGTACTTC	.	.	TRBJ2-7	TRBV25-1
CAITGTGNNEQFF	TGTGCCATCACCGGGACAGGGAACAATGAGCAGTTCTTC	many	TRBD1	TRBJ2-1	TRBV10-3
CASSQRRGKEKLFF	TGTGCCAGCAGCCAAAGGCGGGGGAAAGAAAAACTGTTTTTT	.	.	TRBJ1-4	TRBV14
CASSLDYRGADTQYF	TGTGCCAGCAGCTTAGATTACAGGGGCGCAGATACGCAGTATTTT	many	TRBD1	TRBJ2-3	TRBV11-3
CATSDWEYNEQFF	TGTGCCACCAGTGATTGGGAATACAATGAGCAGTTCTTC	many	.	TRBJ2-1	TRBV24-1
CASSSWGRTTEAFF	TGTGCCAGCAGCTCCTGGGGGAGGACCACTGAAGCTTTCTTT	.	.	TRBJ1-1	TRBV7-8
CAISVGSVGPDTQYF	TGTGCCATCAGCGTCGGGTCCGTTGGCCCAGATACGCAGTATTTT	few	.	TRBJ2-3	TRBV10-3
CASSVDMGKGTEAFF	TGTGCCAGCAGCGTAGATATGGGTAAAGGCACTGAAGCTTTCTTT	.	.	TRBJ1-1	TRBV9
CASSLGRGIQETQYF	TGTGCCAGCAGCTTAGGGAGAGGGATCCAAGAGACCCAGTACTTC	many	.	TRBJ2-5	TRBV12-3/TRBV12-4
CASSSSTWTVESMGTEAFF	TGTGCCAGCAGCTCGTCGACTTGGACAGTTGAAAGTATGGGCACTGAAGCTTTCTTT	few	.	TRBJ1-1	TRBV27